One sample yielded the 28 T cell receptor beta chains listed below, sequenced in a study of blood T cell repertoires in COVID-19. Profiling relied on immunoSEQ multiplex PCR, and the TCRdb table lists in-frame clones only, not all of them. The table lists nearly 350,000 clones, roughly 90% of them singletons. Sample: peripheral blood. The receptors were gathered from a woman in her 70s with COVID-19, enrolled during active disease.

V gene TRBV6-1 combines with J gene TRBJ1-3; no reliable D call. The CDR3 has 13 residues. Germline V gene sequence: CDR1 MNHNS, CDR2 SASEGT. Between the trimmed V and J ends, which lost 2 bases and 2 bases, there was a span of 4 bases. CDR3 in amino acids: CASSEIAGNTIYF. The CDR3, as DNA: TGTGCCAGCAGTGAAATCGCTGGAAACACCATATATTTT.

The sample holds one count of this clone. This chain joins TRBV10-3 and TRBJ2-2; D remains unclear. CDR3 length equals 15 residues. Germline assignment: CDR1 ENHRY and CDR2 SYGVKD. Trimming shortened V by 5 bases and J by 4 bases, and 14 bases separated the two germline ends. In DNA, the CDR3 is TGTGCCATCAGTCTTGTTACCTCGGGCACCGGGGAGCTGTTTTTT. Translated: CAISLVTSGTGELFF.

CDR3 residues: CASSTRGDLYYEQYF. CDR3 bases: TGTGCCAGCAGTACACGGGGGGACTTGTACTACGAGCAGTACTTC. The chain links TRBV6-5 to TRBJ2-7, with 7 bases identical to TRBD2. This CDR3 comprises 15 residues. Trimming cost V 5 bases and J 3 bases; bases outside gene matches: 10. CDR1 and CDR2 (germline): MNHEY, SVGAGI.

The rearrangement uses TRBV6-6 and TRBJ2-3; D perhaps matches TRBD1 (6 bases). The germline V gene encodes CDR1 MNHNY and CDR2 SVGAGI (reference sequence). This CDR3 spans 14 amino acids. The V gene lost 2 bases and the J gene lost 9 bases, with 15 bases spanning the gap. This CDR3 reads CASSYDAKGETQYF. CDR3 in DNA: TGTGCCAGCAGTTACGACGCAAAGGGGGAAACGCAGTATTTT.

This clone was found a few times. The chain has TRBV28 and TRBJ1-2, with D possibly TRBD1 on 5 matching bases. The V gene's germline CDR1 is MDHEN and CDR2 SYDVKM. Trimming stripped 6 bases from V and 6 bases from J, with 14 bases between. The CDR3 consists of 13 residues. CDR3 nucleotides: TGTGCCAGCAGGGTCCTACAGGCAGATGGCTACACCTTC. Its translation: CASRVLQADGYTF.

This chain connects TRBV19 to TRBJ1-2, with 8 bases identical to TRBD1. V lost 7 bases, J lost 2 bases, and 9 bases stayed unmatched. Germline V lookup: CDR1 LNHDA, CDR2 SQIVND (reference sequence). CDR3 size: 15 residues. In nucleotides, the CDR3 is TGTGCCAGTACCGTGCAGGCAGGGGGCAACTATGGCTACACCTTC. It is translated as CASTVQAGGNYGYTF.

The V gene is TRBV4-3, the J gene TRBJ1-1; 8 positions match TRBD1. This CDR3 region has 14 residues. Looked up from germline, CDR1 is LGHNA and CDR2 is YSLEER. The ends lost 1 base at V and 4 bases at J; junction bases unmatched: 2. The CDR3 nucleotides are TGCGCCAGCAGCCAAGTGGGACAGGTCACTGAAGCTTTCTTT. Translating it yields CASSQVGQVTEAFF.

The chain recombines TRBV29-1 with TRBJ1-6, with D possibly TRBD1 on 5 matching bases. The germline V gene has CDR1 SQVTM and CDR2 ANQGSEA. V shed 0 bases and J shed 11 bases, with 11 bases lying between them. This CDR3 has 13 residues. Here the CDR3 reads CSVEENQGTPLHF. The CDR3 DNA reads TGCAGCGTTGAAGAAAATCAGGGAACACCCCTCCACTTT. Full variable domain (rest looked up from reference TRBV29-1 and TRBJ1-6): SAVISQKPSRDICQRGTSLTIQCQVDSQVTMMFWYRQQPGQSLTLIATANQGSEATYESGFVIDKFPISRPNLTFSTLTVSNMSPEDSSIYLCSVEENQGTPLHFGNGTRLTVT.

The chain links TRBV4-3 to TRBJ2-6; 7 bases line up with TRBD2. The CDR3 runs to 18 residues. After removal of 1 base from V and 0 bases from J, the junction contained 6 bases not matched to a gene. Germline CDR1 is LGHNA and CDR2 is YSLEER. For the CDR3, the DNA is TGCGCCAGCAGCCAAGTTCCGCCGGGGGGCTCTGGGGCCAACGTCCTGACTTTC. This encodes CASSQVPPGGSGANVLTF.

The V call is TRBV18, the J call TRBJ1-2; D unclear. CDR3 length: 13 residues. V lost 5 bases and J lost 3, with 10 bases in between. Looked up from germline, CDR1 is KGHSH and CDR2 is LQKENI. CDR3 coding DNA: TGTGCCAGCTCAACTCAGGAGGACTATGGCTACACCTTC. Protein product: CASSTQEDYGYTF.

The V call is TRBV7-9, the J call TRBJ2-5; the D gene is possibly TRBD1 (6 bases). Germline-derived CDR1 and CDR2 are SEHNR and FQNEAQ (reference sequence). V was clipped by 1 base and J by 2 bases, with 14 bases between them. The CDR3 is 16 residues long. The DNA of the CDR3 is TGTGCCAGCAGCTTAGGTAGCTCAGGGGCACAAGAGACCCAGTACTTC. Translation gives CASSLGSSGAQETQYF.

The J gene is TRBJ2-2, the V gene TRBV28, with 8 bases lining up with TRBD1. Trimming took 6 bases from V and 0 from J; bases not matched to a gene: 12. Looked up from germline, CDR1 is MDHEN and CDR2 is SYDVKM. The CDR3 consists of 18 residues. CDR3 sequence (DNA): TGTGCCAGCAGGGAGGACAGGGCCGTGGAATCGAACACCGGGGAGCTGTTTTTT. Protein product: CASREDRAVESNTGELFF.

The J gene is TRBJ1-2, the V gene TRBV5-1; the match to TRBD1 covers 9 bases. The CDR3 is made up of 15 amino acids. V was clipped by 3 bases and J by 2 bases; unmatched bases: 5. Germline V gene sequence: CDR1 SGHRS, CDR2 YFSETQ. CDR3 coding DNA: TGCGCCAGCAGCTGGGCGGGACAGGGAAACTATGGCTACACCTTC. Its translation is CASSWAGQGNYGYTF.

The rearrangement links TRBV27 to TRBJ1-6; 10 bases match TRBD1. CDR1 and CDR2 (germline): MNHEY, SMNVEV (reference sequence). The CDR3 totals 14 residues. Unmatched junction bases numbered 5, after V lost 5 bases and J lost 10 bases. Here the CDR3 reads CASSLGTGVSPLHF. The CDR3 DNA is TGTGCCAGCAGTCTCGGGACAGGGGTGTCACCCCTCCACTTT.

The chain combines TRBV7-2 with TRBJ2-7; 9 positions agree with TRBD1. The ends lost 3 bases at V and 2 bases at J; junction bases unmatched: 5. The CDR3 covers 15 residues. CDR1 is SGHTA, CDR2 FQGNSA, per germline. The CDR3 spells CASSFSGQGTYEQYF. As DNA, the CDR3 is TGTGCCAGCAGCTTTAGCGGACAGGGGACCTACGAGCAGTACTTC.

The gene calls are TRBV28 and TRBJ1-2, with a possible D match to TRBD1 (6 bases). Germline V gives CDR1 MDHEN, CDR2 SYDVKM. V lost 3 bases and J lost 9, with 23 bases in between. The CDR3 has 16 residues. CDR3 in amino acids: CASSLVQGGGSGSYTF. The CDR3 coding sequence is TGTGCCAGCAGTTTGGTACAAGGGGGGGGTTCGGGAAGCTACACCTTC.

The chain is built from TRBV5-4 and TRBJ2-1, with 7 bases lining up with TRBD1. The CDR3 length is 15 residues. Trimming at V came to 1 base and at J to 7 bases, leaving 8 bases not matched to a gene. The V gene's germline CDR1 is SGHNT and CDR2 YYREEE (reference sequence). CDR3 region: CASSLRGGLRNEQFF. CDR3 sequence (DNA): TGTGCCAGCAGCTTGAGAGGGGGCCTTAGAAATGAGCAGTTCTTC. The variable domain in full, with the rest retrieved from reference TRBV5-4 and TRBJ2-1, is ETGVTQSPTHLIKTRGQQVTLRCSSQSGHNTVSWYQQALGQGPQFIFQYYREEENGRGNFPPRFSGLQFPNYSSELNVNALELDDSALYLCASSLRGGLRNEQFFGPGTRLTVL.

The chain recombines TRBV19 with TRBJ1-1, with unresolved D. The germline gives CDR1 LNHDA, CDR2 SQIVND (reference sequence). V lost 5 bases and J 3 bases, leaving 22 bases between the germline ends. The CDR3 sequence is 17 residues long. The CDR3 region has the DNA TGTGCCAGTAGTTGGGCAGGTGAGAGTGGGAGGTACACTGAAGCTTTCTTT. Translated, it gives CASSWAGESGRYTEAFF.

The chain recombines TRBV10-3 with TRBJ1-5; TRBD1 aligns across 8 bases. The CDR3 covers 17 residues. The V and J ends lost 0 bases and 4 bases, in that order; junction bases with no gene match: 8. Germline V gives CDR1 ENHRY, CDR2 SYGVKD. The CDR3 DNA follows: TGTGCCATCAGTGAGTCCCCGGGACAGGATCCAAATCAGCCCCAGCATTTT. Translated: CAISESPGQDPNQPQHF.

This clone was picked up a small number of times. The CDR3 DNA is TGCGCCAGCAGCTTAATGGTCCAGGGGTACGACGAGCAGTACTTC. This translates into CASSLMVQGYDEQYF. The chain uses TRBV5-1 and TRBJ2-7; D is perhaps TRBD1 (6 bases). Germline CDR1 and CDR2: SGHRS and YFSETQ. V gave up 2 bases and J gave up 5 bases, with 17 bases separating them. This CDR3 has 15 residues.

This clone turned up a few times. The chain couples TRBV4-2 to TRBJ2-3; 9 bases agree with TRBD2. After removal of 1 base from V and 6 bases from J, the junction contained 8 bases not matched to a gene. The CDR3 covers 16 residues. The germline V gene encodes CDR1 LGHNA and CDR2 YNFKEQ. This CDR3 is CASSQAVGAGGDTQYF. CDR3 nucleotides: TGTGCCAGCAGCCAAGCCGTTGGAGCGGGGGGTGATACGCAGTATTTT.

This chain uses TRBV29-1 with TRBJ2-7; maybe TRBD1 (5 bases). V lost 4 bases and J 4 bases, leaving 17 bases between the germline ends. The V gene's germline CDR1 is SQVTM and CDR2 ANQGSEA. The length of the CDR3 is 14 residues. The DNA of the CDR3 is TGCAGCGTTGCTGACAAAGGGGTTGGGTACGAGCAGTACTTC. It specifies CSVADKGVGYEQYF.

The chain uses TRBV2 and TRBJ2-7; TRBD1 is a possible D gene (6 bases). Germline CDR1 reads SNHLY; CDR2 reads FYNNEI. Trimming stripped 7 bases from V and 0 bases from J, with 10 bases between. CDR3 length: 13 residues. The chain's CDR3 is CASNPQGSYEQYF. CDR3 in DNA: TGTGCCAGCAACCCACAGGGCTCCTACGAGCAGTACTTC.

The chain is built from TRBV24-1 and TRBJ1-5, with D maybe TRBD1 (5 bases). The germline V and J ends were trimmed by 5 bases and 7 bases, with 8 bases remaining between them. CDR3 length: 12 residues. Germline CDR1 reads KGHDR; CDR2 reads SFDVKD. The CDR3 loop is CATSAGWQPQHF. The CDR3 DNA follows: TGTGCCACCAGTGCAGGGTGGCAGCCCCAGCATTTT.

This clone was picked up one time. The rearrangement uses TRBV10-3 and TRBJ1-1; D is possibly TRBD1 (6 bases). V was clipped by 0 bases and J by 4 bases, with 9 bases between them. CDR3 length: 14 amino acids. Germline CDR1 and CDR2: ENHRY and SYGVKD. The chain's CDR3 is CAISESTGPTEAFF. The CDR3 nucleotides read TGTGCCATCAGTGAGTCTACAGGGCCCACTGAAGCTTTCTTT.

This clone was observed a single time. The chain links TRBV7-6 to TRBJ1-1; D ambiguous. V lost 5 bases, J lost 8 bases, and 21 bases lay in between. This CDR3 has 15 amino acids. The germline gives CDR1 SGHVS, CDR2 FNYEAQ. The CDR3 sequence: CASSPGPFGNGEAFF. The CDR3 DNA is TGTGCCAGCAGCCCCGGACCTTTCGGGAACGGCGAAGCTTTCTTT. The full variable domain, rest sourced from reference TRBV7-6 and TRBJ1-1, is GAGVSQSPRYKVTKRGQDVALRCDPISGHVSLYWYRQALGQGPEFLTYFNYEAQQDKSGLPNDRFSAERPEGSISTLTIQRTEQRDSAMYRCASSPGPFGNGEAFFGQGTRLTVV.

This chain connects TRBV24-1 to TRBJ2-3; 15 positions agree with TRBD2. The length of the CDR3 is 20 residues. V lost 4 bases to trimming and J lost 2 bases; unmatched junction nucleotides: 12. The germline V gene has CDR1 KGHDR and CDR2 SFDVKD. This CDR3 is CATSDLTGTSGGIPTDTQYF. The CDR3 nucleotides read TGTGCCACCAGTGACCTAACCGGGACTAGCGGGGGGATACCCACAGATACGCAGTATTTT.

This chain links TRBV27 with TRBJ1-1; D is uncertain. From germline, CDR1 is MNHEY and CDR2 SMNVEV (reference sequence). The ends were cut back, 2 bases at V and 5 bases at J, with 9 bases in the middle. The CDR3 spans 13 residues. CDR3 nucleotides: TGTGCCAGCAGTTTAGGCCGGGTGACTGAAGCTTTCTTT. Amino acids: CASSLGRVTEAFF.